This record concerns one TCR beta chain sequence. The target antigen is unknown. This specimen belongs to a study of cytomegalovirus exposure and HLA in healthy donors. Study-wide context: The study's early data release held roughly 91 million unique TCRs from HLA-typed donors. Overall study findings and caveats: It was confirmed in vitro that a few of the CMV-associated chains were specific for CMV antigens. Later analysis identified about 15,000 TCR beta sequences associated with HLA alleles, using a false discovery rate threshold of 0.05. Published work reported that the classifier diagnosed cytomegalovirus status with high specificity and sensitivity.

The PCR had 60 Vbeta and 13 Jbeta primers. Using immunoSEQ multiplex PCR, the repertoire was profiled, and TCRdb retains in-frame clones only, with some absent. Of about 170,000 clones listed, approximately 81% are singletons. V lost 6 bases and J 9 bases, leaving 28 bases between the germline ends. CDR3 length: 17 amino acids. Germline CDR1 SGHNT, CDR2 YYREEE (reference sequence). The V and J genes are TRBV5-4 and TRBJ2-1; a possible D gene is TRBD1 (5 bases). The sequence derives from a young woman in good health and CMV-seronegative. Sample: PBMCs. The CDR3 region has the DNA TGTGCCAGCACCATAACTTTGTTAGGGGTGAATGGTGGTGAGCAGTTCTTC. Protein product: CASTITLLGVNGGEQFF.